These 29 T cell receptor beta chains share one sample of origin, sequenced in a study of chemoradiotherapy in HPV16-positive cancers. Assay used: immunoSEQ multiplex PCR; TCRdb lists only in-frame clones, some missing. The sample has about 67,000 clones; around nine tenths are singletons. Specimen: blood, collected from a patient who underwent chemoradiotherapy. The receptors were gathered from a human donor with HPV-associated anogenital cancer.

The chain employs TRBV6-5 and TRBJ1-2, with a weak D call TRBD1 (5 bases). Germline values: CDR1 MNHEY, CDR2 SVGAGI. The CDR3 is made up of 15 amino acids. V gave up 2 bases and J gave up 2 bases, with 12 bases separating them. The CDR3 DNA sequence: TGTGCCAGCAGTTACGAGCGGGGGGTCAACTATGGCTACACCTTC. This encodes CASSYERGVNYGYTF.

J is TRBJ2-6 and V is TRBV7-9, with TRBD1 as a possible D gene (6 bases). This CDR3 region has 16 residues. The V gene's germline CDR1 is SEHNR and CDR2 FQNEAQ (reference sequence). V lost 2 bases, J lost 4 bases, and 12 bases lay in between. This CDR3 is CASSLKGTTGANVLTF. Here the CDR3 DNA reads TGTGCCAGCAGCTTAAAGGGGACAACCGGGGCCAACGTCCTGACTTTC.

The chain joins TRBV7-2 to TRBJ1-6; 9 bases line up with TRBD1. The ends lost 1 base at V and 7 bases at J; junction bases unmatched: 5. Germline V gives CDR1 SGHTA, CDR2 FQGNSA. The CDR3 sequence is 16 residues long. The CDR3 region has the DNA TGTGCCAGCAGCTTAGTCCCGACAGGGGGAAATTCACCCCTCCACTTT. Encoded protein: CASSLVPTGGNSPLHF.

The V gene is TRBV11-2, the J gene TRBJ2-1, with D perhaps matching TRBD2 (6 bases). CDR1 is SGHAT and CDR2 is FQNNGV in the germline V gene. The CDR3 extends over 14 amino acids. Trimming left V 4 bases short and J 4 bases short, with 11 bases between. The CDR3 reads CASSYGSRYNEQFF. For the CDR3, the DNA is TGTGCCAGCAGCTACGGGAGTAGATACAATGAGCAGTTCTTC.

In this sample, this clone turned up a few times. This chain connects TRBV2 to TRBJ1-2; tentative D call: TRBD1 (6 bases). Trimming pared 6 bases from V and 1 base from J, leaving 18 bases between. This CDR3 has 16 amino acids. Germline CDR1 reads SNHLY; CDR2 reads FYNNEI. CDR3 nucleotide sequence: TGTGCCAGCAGGGGGCTCTTGGACAGCTATAACTATGGCTACACCTTC. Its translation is CASRGLLDSYNYGYTF.

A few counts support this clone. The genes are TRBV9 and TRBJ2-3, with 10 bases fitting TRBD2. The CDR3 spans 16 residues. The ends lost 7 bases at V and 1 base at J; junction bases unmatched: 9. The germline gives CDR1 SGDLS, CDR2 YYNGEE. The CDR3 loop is CASSFRLAGRTDTQYF. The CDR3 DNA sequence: TGTGCCAGCTCCTTCCGACTAGCGGGCCGCACAGATACGCAGTATTTT.

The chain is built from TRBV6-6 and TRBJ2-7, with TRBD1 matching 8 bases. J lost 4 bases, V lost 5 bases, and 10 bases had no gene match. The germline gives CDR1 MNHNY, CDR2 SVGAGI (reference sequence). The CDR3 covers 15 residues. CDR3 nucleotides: TGTGCCAGCAGTCGAGAAAGGACAGGGACGTACGAGCAGTACTTC. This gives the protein CASSRERTGTYEQYF.

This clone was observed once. CDR3 DNA: TGTGCCAGCAGTCTTACTAGCGGGATCACCGGGGAGCTGTTTTTT. This codes for CASSLTSGITGELFF. V gene TRBV4-2 combines with J gene TRBJ2-2; 10 bases line up with TRBD2. Germline CDR1 and CDR2: LGHNA and YNFKEQ. This CDR3 is built from 15 residues. The ends lost 6 bases at V and 4 bases at J; junction bases unmatched: 5.

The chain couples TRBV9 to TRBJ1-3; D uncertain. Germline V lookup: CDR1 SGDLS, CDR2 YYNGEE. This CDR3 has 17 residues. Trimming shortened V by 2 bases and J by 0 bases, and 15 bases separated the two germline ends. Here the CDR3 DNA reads TGTGCCAGCAGCGTGGGGAACCGCATTAGCTCTGGAAACACCATATATTTT. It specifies CASSVGNRISSGNTIYF.

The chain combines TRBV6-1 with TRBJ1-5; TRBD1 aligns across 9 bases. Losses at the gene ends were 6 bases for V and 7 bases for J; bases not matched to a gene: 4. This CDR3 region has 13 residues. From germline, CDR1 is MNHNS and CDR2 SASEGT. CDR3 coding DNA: TGTGCCAGCAGAGGGACAGGGAAGCAGCCCCAGCATTTT. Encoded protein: CASRGTGKQPQHF.

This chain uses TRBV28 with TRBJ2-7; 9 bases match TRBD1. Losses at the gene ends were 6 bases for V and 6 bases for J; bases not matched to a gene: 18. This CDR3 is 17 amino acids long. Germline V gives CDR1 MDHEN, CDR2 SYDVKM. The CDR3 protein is CASRDRGLAQTHPEQYF. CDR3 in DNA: TGTGCCAGCAGGGACAGGGGTCTAGCGCAAACCCACCCCGAGCAGTACTTC.

The CDR3 DNA reads as TGTGCCAGCAGTTACTCAGGAGGGCCCCAGCATTTT. Translating gives CASSYSGGPQHF. The chain employs TRBV6-6 and TRBJ1-5; D is unresolved. Germline V gene lookup returns CDR1 MNHNY and CDR2 SVGAGI (reference sequence). V was clipped by 0 bases and J by 9 bases, with 6 bases between them. The length of the CDR3 is 12 residues.

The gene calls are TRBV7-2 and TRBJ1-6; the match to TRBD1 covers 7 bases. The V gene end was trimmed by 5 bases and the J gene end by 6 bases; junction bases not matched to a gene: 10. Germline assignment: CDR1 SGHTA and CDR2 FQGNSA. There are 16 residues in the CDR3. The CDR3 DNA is TGTGCCAGCAGCCTGGGACAGATAACGACTAATTCACCCCTCCACTTT. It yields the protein CASSLGQITTNSPLHF.

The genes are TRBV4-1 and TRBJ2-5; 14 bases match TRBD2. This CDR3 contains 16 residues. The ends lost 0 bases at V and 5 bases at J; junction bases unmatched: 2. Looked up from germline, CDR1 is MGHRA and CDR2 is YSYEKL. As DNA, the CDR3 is TGCGCCAGCAGCCAAGAGACTAGCGGGAGGGCCGAGACCCAGTACTTC. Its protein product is CASSQETSGRAETQYF.

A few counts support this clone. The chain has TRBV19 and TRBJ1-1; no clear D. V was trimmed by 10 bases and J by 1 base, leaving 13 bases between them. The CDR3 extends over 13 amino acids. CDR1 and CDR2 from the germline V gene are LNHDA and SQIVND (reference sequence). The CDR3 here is CATLALGNTEAFF. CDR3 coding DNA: TGTGCCACGCTGGCCCTGGGGAACACTGAAGCTTTCTTT.

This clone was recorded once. The chain's CDR3 is CASSLTGDLTGSPLHF. In DNA, the CDR3 is TGTGCCAGCAGCTTGACAGGTGATCTGACGGGTTCACCCCTCCACTTT. J is TRBJ1-6 and V is TRBV13; D is possibly TRBD1 (6 bases). Trimming left V 3 bases short and J 9 bases short, with 18 bases between. The CDR3 totals 16 residues. CDR1 and CDR2 (germline): PRHDT, FYEKMQ (reference sequence).

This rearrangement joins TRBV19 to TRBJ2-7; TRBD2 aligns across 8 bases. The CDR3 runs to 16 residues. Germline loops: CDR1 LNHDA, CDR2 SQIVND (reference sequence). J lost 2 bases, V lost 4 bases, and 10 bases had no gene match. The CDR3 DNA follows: TGTGCCAGTAGTACCCGAGTAGCGGGACACACCTACGAGCAGTACTTC. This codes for CASSTRVAGHTYEQYF.

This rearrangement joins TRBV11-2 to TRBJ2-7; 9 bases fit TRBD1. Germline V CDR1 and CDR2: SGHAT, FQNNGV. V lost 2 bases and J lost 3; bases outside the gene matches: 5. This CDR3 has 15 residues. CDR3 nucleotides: TGTGCCAGCAGCTTAAGTGGGACAGGGCTCTACGAGCAGTACTTC. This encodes CASSLSGTGLYEQYF.

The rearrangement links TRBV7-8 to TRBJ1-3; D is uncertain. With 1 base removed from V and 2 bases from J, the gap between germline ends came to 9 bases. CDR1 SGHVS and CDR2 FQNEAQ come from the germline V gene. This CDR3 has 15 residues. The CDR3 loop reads CASSLGPVTGNTIYF. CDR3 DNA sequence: TGTGCCAGCAGCTTAGGTCCAGTCACTGGAAACACCATATATTTT.

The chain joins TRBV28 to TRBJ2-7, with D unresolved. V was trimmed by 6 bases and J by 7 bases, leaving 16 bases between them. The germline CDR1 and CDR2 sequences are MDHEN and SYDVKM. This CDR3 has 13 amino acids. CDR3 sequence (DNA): TGTGCCAGCAGGGGTAGAACGAAATGGGAGCAGTACTTC. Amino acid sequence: CASRGRTKWEQYF.

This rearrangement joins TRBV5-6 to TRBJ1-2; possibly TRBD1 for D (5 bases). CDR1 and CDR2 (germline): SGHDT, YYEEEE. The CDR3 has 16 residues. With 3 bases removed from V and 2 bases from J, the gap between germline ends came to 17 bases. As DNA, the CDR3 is TGTGCCAGCAGCTCTCAAATGGGGCCAGGGAACTATGGCTACACCTTC. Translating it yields CASSSQMGPGNYGYTF.

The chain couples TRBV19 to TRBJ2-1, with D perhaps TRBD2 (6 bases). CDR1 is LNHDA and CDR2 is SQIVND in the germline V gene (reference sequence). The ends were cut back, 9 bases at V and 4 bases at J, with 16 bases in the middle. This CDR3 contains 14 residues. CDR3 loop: CASSGTRKYNEQFF. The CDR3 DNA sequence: TGTGCCAGCTCCGGGACTCGCAAATACAATGAGCAGTTCTTC.

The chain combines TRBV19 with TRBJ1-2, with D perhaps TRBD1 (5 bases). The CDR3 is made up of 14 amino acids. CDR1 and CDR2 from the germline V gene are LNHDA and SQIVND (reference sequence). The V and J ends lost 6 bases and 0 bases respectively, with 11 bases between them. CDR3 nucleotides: TGTGCCAGTAGGGCCGTGGGGGCTAACTATGGCTACACCTTC. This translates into CASRAVGANYGYTF.

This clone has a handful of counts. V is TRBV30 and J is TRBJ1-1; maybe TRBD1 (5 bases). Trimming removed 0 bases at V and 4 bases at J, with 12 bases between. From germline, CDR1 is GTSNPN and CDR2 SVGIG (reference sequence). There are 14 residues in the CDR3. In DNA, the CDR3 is TGTGCCTGGAGTGTACCAGGGTGGAGCACTGAAGCTTTCTTT. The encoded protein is CAWSVPGWSTEAFF.

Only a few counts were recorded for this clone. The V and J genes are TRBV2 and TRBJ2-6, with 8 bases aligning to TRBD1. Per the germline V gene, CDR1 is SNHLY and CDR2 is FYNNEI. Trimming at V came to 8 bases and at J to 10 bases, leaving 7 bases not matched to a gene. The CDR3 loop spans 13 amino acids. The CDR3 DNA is TGTGCCAGCGGGTCACAGGGGGTTAACGTCCTGACTTTC. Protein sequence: CASGSQGVNVLTF.

The CDR3 reads CASSVDPNTGELFF. The CDR3 bases are TGCGCCAGCAGCGTCGACCCGAACACCGGGGAGCTGTTTTTT. The chain carries TRBV5-1 and TRBJ2-2; D remains unclear. V was cut by 4 bases and J by 0 bases, with 7 bases left in between. The CDR3 covers 14 residues. Germline-derived CDR1 and CDR2 are SGHRS and YFSETQ.

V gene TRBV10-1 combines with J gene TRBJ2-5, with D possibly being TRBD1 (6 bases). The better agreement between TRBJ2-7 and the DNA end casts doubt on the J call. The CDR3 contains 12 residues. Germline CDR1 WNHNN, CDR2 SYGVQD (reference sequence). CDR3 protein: CASGDNSYEQYF. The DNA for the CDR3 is TGCGCCAGTGGGGACAACTCCTACGAGCAGTACTTC.

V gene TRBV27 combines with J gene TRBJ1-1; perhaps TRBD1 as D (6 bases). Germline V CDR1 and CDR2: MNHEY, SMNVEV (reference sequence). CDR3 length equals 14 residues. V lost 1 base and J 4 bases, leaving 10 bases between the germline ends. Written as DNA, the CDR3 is TGTGCCAGCAGTTTATTAGGGGGTTCCACTGAAGCTTTCTTT. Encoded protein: CASSLLGGSTEAFF.

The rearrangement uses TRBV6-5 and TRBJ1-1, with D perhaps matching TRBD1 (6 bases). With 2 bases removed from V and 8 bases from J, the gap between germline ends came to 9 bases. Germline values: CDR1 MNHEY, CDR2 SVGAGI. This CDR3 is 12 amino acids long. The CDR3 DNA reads TGTGCCAGCAGTTACAGGGGGAGCGAAGCTTTCTTT. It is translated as CASSYRGSEAFF.